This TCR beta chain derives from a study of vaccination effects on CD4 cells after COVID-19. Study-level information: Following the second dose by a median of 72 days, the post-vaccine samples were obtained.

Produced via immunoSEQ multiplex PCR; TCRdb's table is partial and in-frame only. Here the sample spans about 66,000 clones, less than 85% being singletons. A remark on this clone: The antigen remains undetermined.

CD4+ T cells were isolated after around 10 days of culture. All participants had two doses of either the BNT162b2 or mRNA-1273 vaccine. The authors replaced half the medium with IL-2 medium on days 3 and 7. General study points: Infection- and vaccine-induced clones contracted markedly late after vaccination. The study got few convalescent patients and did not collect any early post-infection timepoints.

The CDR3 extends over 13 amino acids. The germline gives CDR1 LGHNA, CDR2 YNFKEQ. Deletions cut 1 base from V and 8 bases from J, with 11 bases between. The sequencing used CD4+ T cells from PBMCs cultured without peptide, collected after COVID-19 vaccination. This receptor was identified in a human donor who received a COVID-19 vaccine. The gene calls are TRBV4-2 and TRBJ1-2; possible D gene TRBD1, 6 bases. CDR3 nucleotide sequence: TGTGCCAGCAGCCAAGCCGTCGACAGGGGCTACACCTTC. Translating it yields CASSQAVDRGYTF.